This T cell receptor beta chain was captured by sequencing in a study of blood T cell repertoires in COVID-19. Measured with immunoSEQ multiplex PCR; TCRdb has only the in-frame clones, and not every one. The sample contains 250,000 or so clones, roughly 86% of which appear only once. The CDR3 totals 15 residues. Germline values: CDR1 LNHDA, CDR2 SQIVND (reference sequence). Deletions cut 8 bases from V and 0 bases from J, with 13 bases between. The clonotype originates from a man between 40 and 49 years old with active or convalescent COVID-19. J is TRBJ2-2 and V is TRBV19; weak D call: TRBD2 (6 bases). The sample comprised peripheral blood. Written as DNA, the CDR3 is TGTGCCAGTTATGACGGGAGCGCGAACACCGGGGAGCTGTTTTTT. As protein: CASYDGSANTGELFF.